This passage covers 27 T cell receptor beta chains from one sample sequenced in a study of blood T cell repertoires in COVID-19. Using immunoSEQ multiplex PCR, the repertoire was profiled, and TCRdb retains in-frame clones only, with some absent. Among approximately 140,000 clones listed, 65% to 80% were seen once. The sequenced sample consisted of peripheral blood. The source is a man in his fifties with acute or convalescent COVID-19.

The V call is TRBV2, the J call TRBJ1-3; 8 nucleotides align to TRBD1. In germline, CDR1 is SNHLY, CDR2 FYNNEI. With V trimmed by 5 bases and J by 0 bases, 6 bases remained unmatched. The CDR3 runs to 16 residues. The CDR3 sequence: CASSIGQGRSGNTIYF. The CDR3 nucleotides are TGTGCCAGCAGTATCGGACAGGGACGCTCTGGAAACACCATATATTTT.

The chain employs TRBV6-5 and TRBJ2-2; 8 nucleotides match TRBD1. The CDR3 is 13 amino acids. Trimming took 6 bases from V and 3 from J; bases not matched to a gene: 0. The germline V gene encodes CDR1 MNHEY and CDR2 SVGAGI. The DNA for the CDR3 is TGTGCCAGCAGGGGACAGGACACCGGGGAGCTGTTTTTT. Its protein is CASRGQDTGELFF.

The chain combines TRBV5-4 with TRBJ1-1; D ambiguous. Trimming took off 1 base at V and 2 bases at J, with 6 bases between the two ends. Germline CDR1 SGHNT, CDR2 YYREEE (reference sequence). The CDR3 is made up of 13 amino acids. CDR3 region: CASSLRGNTEAFF. DNA of the CDR3: TGTGCCAGCAGCTTGCGGGGTAACACTGAAGCTTTCTTT.

The chain uses TRBV5-1 and TRBJ2-3; D uncertain. Germline CDR1 is SGHRS and CDR2 is YFSETQ. This CDR3 region has 15 residues. V lost 0 bases to trimming and J lost 0 bases, with 8 bases between them. DNA of the CDR3: TGCGCCAGCAGCTTGGGCTACCCTAGCACAGATACGCAGTATTTT. As protein: CASSLGYPSTDTQYF.

V gene TRBV3-1 (or the pseudogene TRBV3-2) combines with J gene TRBJ2-1, with 8 bases aligning to TRBD1. The length of the CDR3 is 15 residues. J gave up 7 bases and V 4 bases, and 9 bases lay outside the gene matches. Germline V lookup: CDR1 LGHDT, CDR2 YNNKEL (reference sequence). The chain's CDR3 is CASSPRTGLANEQFF. CDR3 sequence (DNA): TGTGCCAGCAGCCCCCGGACAGGGTTGGCAAATGAGCAGTTCTTC.

This chain joins TRBV5-4 and TRBJ2-3; 8 bases fit TRBD2. The V gene's germline CDR1 is SGHNT and CDR2 YYREEE (reference sequence). The J segment lost 2 bases and the V segment lost 0 bases, leaving 8 bases of the junction unmatched. The CDR3 has 17 amino acids. CDR3 nucleotides: TGTGCCAGCAGCTTGGCCCGGGGGGGTAAAGACACAGATACGCAGTATTTT. Translating gives CASSLARGGKDTDTQYF.

J is TRBJ1-2 and V is TRBV5-5; 10 positions agree with TRBD1. With V trimmed by 4 bases and J by 4 bases, 10 bases remained unmatched. Germline CDR1 and CDR2: SGHKS and YYEKEE (reference sequence). The CDR3 consists of 16 residues. In DNA, the CDR3 is TGTGCCAGCAGCGGCGGGACAGGGGAGATTCTCTATGGCTACACCTTC. This sequence encodes CASSGGTGEILYGYTF.

This CDR3 reads CASSVAPGQGGWDTEAFF. In DNA, the CDR3 is TGTGCCAGCAGCGTAGCCCCGGGACAGGGAGGTTGGGACACTGAAGCTTTCTTT. This rearrangement joins TRBV9 to TRBJ1-1; TRBD1 agrees at 9 bases. This CDR3 region has 18 residues. The ends lost 0 bases at V and 3 bases at J; junction bases unmatched: 12. Germline loops: CDR1 SGDLS, CDR2 YYNGEE.

This rearrangement joins TRBV2 to TRBJ2-7, with 8 bases matching TRBD2. V was clipped by 4 bases and J by 3 bases; unmatched bases: 14. The CDR3 contains 17 residues. Germline lookup yields CDR1 SNHLY and CDR2 FYNNEI. In DNA, the CDR3 is TGTGCCAGCAGTGTGCATGTCGGGGGGGCCGGAGGCTACGAGCAGTACTTC. Its translation is CASSVHVGGAGGYEQYF. The full variable domain, completed using reference TRBV2 and TRBJ2-7, is EPEVTQTPSHQVTQMGQEVILRCVPISNHLYFYWYRQILGQKVEFLVSFYNNEISEKSEIFDDQFSVERPDGSNFTLKIRSTKLEDSAMYFCASSVHVGGAGGYEQYFGPGTRLTVT.

The chain carries TRBV6-2 or TRBV6-3 and TRBJ1-5; no firm D call. V dropped 6 bases and J dropped 0 bases, with 18 bases sitting between them. The CDR3 is made up of 17 amino acids. The germline CDR1 and CDR2 sequences are MNHEY and SVGEGT. The CDR3 protein is CASSPWGEAYSNQPQHF. Here the CDR3 DNA reads TGTGCCAGCAGCCCTTGGGGAGAGGCCTATAGCAATCAGCCCCAGCATTTT.

The chain is built from TRBV5-1 and TRBJ2-4; D may be TRBD2 (7 bases). V lost 4 bases, J lost 8 bases, and 19 bases lay in between. CDR1 is SGHRS, CDR2 YFSETQ, per germline. This CDR3 comprises 15 residues. The CDR3 DNA follows: TGCGCCAGCAGCCCCCGGCTGGGGGCGGGGGACATTCAGTACTTC. Translation gives CASSPRLGAGDIQYF. The whole variable domain, filled in from reference TRBV5-1 and TRBJ2-4, reads KAGVTQTPRYLIKTRGQQVTLSCSPISGHRSVSWYQQTPGQGLQFLFEYFSETQRNKGNFPGRFSGRQFSNSRSEMNVSTLELGDSALYLCASSPRLGAGDIQYFGAGTRLSVL.

J is TRBJ1-5 and V is TRBV6-4; 8 bases match TRBD1. Germline CDR1 is MRHNA and CDR2 is SNTAGT. Trimming took 2 bases from V and 3 from J; bases not matched to a gene: 6. The CDR3 is made up of 16 amino acids. CDR3 nucleotides: TGTGCCAGCAGTGACCCGGACAGGGCCACCAATCAGCCCCAGCATTTT. Its protein is CASSDPDRATNQPQHF.

This clone was detected only once. The chain joins TRBV29-1 to TRBJ2-3; 7 bases fit TRBD1. The germline V gene has CDR1 SQVTM and CDR2 ANQGSEA. The CDR3 sequence is 14 residues long. Unmatched junction bases numbered 4, after V lost 4 bases and J lost 0 bases. Here the CDR3 DNA reads TGCAGCGTTGCTGAGGGGGCTAGCACAGATACGCAGTATTTT. Amino acids: CSVAEGASTDTQYF.

In this sample, this clone turned up a few times. The chain uses TRBV9 and TRBJ2-5; tentative D call: TRBD1 (6 bases). V dropped 4 bases and J dropped 5 bases, with 18 bases sitting between them. The germline gives CDR1 SGDLS, CDR2 YYNGEE. This CDR3 is built from 15 residues. This chain's CDR3 is CASSPQTGASETQYF. CDR3 in DNA: TGTGCCAGCAGCCCCCAGACAGGAGCTTCGGAGACCCAGTACTTC.

The rearrangement joins TRBV19 to TRBJ1-6, with 8 bases identical to TRBD1. The trim removed 6 bases at V and 7 bases at J, leaving 14 bases unmatched. The CDR3 consists of 17 residues. Germline V gives CDR1 LNHDA, CDR2 SQIVND (reference sequence). CDR3 protein: CASRPGAAGGFNSPLHF. CDR3 coding DNA: TGTGCCAGTAGACCTGGGGCGGCAGGGGGCTTCAATTCACCCCTCCACTTT.

CDR3 protein: CASSSDRNTEAFF. Written as DNA, the CDR3 is TGTGCCAGCAGTTCGGACAGGAACACTGAAGCTTTCTTT. The rearrangement links TRBV12-3 or TRBV12-4 to TRBJ1-1, with TRBD1 as a possible D gene (6 bases). The CDR3 loop spans 13 amino acids. V was pared by 4 bases and J by 1 base, with 7 bases between.

This clone was detected only once. The rearrangement joins TRBV7-2 to TRBJ2-3; 11 bases match TRBD2. The CDR3 runs to 16 residues. The trim removed 1 base at V and 4 bases at J, leaving 4 bases unmatched. Germline V lookup: CDR1 SGHTA, CDR2 FQGNSA. The CDR3, as DNA: TGTGCCAGCAGCTTAGTAGCGGGGGGGCCTCCAGATACGCAGTATTTT. Its protein is CASSLVAGGPPDTQYF. Full variable domain (outside the CDR3, taken from reference TRBV7-2 and TRBJ2-3): GAGVSQSPSNKVTEKGKDVELRCDPISGHTALYWYRQSLGQGLEFLIYFQGNSAPDKSGLPSDRFSAERTGGSVSTLTIQRTQQEDSAVYLCASSLVAGGPPDTQYFGPGTRLTVL.

This sequence joins TRBV3-1 (or the pseudogene TRBV3-2) and TRBJ2-7; 8 bases fit TRBD2. The germline V gene has CDR1 LGHDT and CDR2 YNNKEL (reference sequence). This CDR3 is 15 amino acids long. The trim removed 1 base at V and 2 bases at J, leaving 4 bases unmatched. Here the CDR3 reads CASSQGGGQPYEQYV. Here the CDR3 DNA reads TGTGCCAGCAGCCAAGGCGGGGGGCAACCCTACGAGCAGTACGTC.

The CDR3 coding sequence is TGTGCCAGCAGCCAGACTAGCGGGCCGGACACCGGGGAGCTGTTTTTT. It specifies CASSQTSGPDTGELFF. The rearrangement joins TRBV5-4 to TRBJ2-2; TRBD2 agrees at 10 bases. The CDR3 runs to 16 residues. CDR1 is SGHNT and CDR2 is YYREEE in the germline V gene (reference sequence). The trim removed 4 bases at V and 3 bases at J, leaving 6 bases unmatched.

The chain is built from TRBV9 and TRBJ2-1; 7 bases fit TRBD1. Germline assignment: CDR1 SGDLS and CDR2 YYNGEE. CDR3 size: 12 residues. V was clipped by 4 bases and J by 7 bases; unmatched bases: 2. The chain's CDR3 is CASSYRGNEQFF. The CDR3 DNA follows: TGTGCCAGCAGCTACAGGGGAAATGAGCAGTTCTTC.

This clone was recorded once. The chain carries TRBV18 and TRBJ2-7, with D maybe TRBD1 (6 bases). This CDR3 is built from 15 residues. V gave up 3 bases and J gave up 4 bases, with 16 bases separating them. Germline V gives CDR1 KGHSH, CDR2 LQKENI. This CDR3 reads CASSPRRSGEYEQYF. The CDR3 bases are TGTGCCAGCTCACCCCGCAGGTCAGGGGAATACGAGCAGTACTTC.

The V and J genes are TRBV7-9 and TRBJ2-5; 8 bases line up with TRBD1. The V and J ends lost 5 bases and 4 bases, in that order; junction bases with no gene match: 9. Germline-derived CDR1 and CDR2 are SEHNR and FQNEAQ (reference sequence). The CDR3 covers 15 residues. CDR3 amino acids: CASSVWTGIVETQYF. The CDR3, as DNA: TGTGCCAGCAGCGTTTGGACAGGGATTGTAGAGACCCAGTACTTC.

The chain recombines TRBV7-3 with TRBJ2-2, with 13 bases that match TRBD2. The CDR3 spans 15 residues. CDR1 is SGHTA, CDR2 FQGTGA, per germline. The V and J ends lost 5 bases and 8 bases, in that order; junction bases with no gene match: 5. CDR3 in DNA: TGTGCCAGCAGCCCAGGACTAGCGGGGGTTGGGGAGCTGTTTTTT. It codes for CASSPGLAGVGELFF.

In regard to this clone: The same CDR3 also results from other DNA sequences found in this sample. This chain links TRBV15 with TRBJ2-2; 10 nucleotides align to TRBD2. This CDR3 is built from 17 residues. Germline CDR1 is LNHNV and CDR2 is YYDKDF (reference sequence). V lost 0 bases and J lost 4; bases outside the gene matches: 5. The CDR3 is CATSRDRLAGVTGELFF. In DNA, the CDR3 is TGTGCCACCAGCAGAGATAGGCTAGCGGGAGTCACCGGGGAGCTGTTTTTT.

J is TRBJ2-1 and V is TRBV6-5; D remains ambiguous. V shed 5 bases and J shed 3 bases, with 8 bases lying between them. Looked up from germline, CDR1 is MNHEY and CDR2 is SVGAGI. The CDR3 has 13 amino acids. The CDR3 nucleotides are TGTGCCAGCAGTAATCTTTTCTACAATGAGCAGTTCTTC. Translating it yields CASSNLFYNEQFF.

This clone was detected only once. The gene calls are TRBV10-3 and TRBJ2-1, with 8 positions matching TRBD1. Germline assignment: CDR1 ENHRY and CDR2 SYGVKD. This CDR3 is built from 14 residues. The ends lost 4 bases at V and 7 bases at J; junction bases unmatched: 6. The CDR3 sequence is CAISGQGIGNEQFF. In nucleotides, the CDR3 is TGTGCCATCAGTGGACAGGGGATAGGGAATGAGCAGTTCTTC.

V is TRBV9 and J is TRBJ2-4; tentative D call: TRBD2 (5 bases). From germline, CDR1 is SGDLS and CDR2 YYNGEE. The CDR3 is 16 amino acids. V lost 0 bases, J lost 6 bases, and 16 bases lay in between. CDR3 in amino acids: CASSVVLLVSGNIQYF. The CDR3 DNA is TGTGCCAGCAGCGTAGTCCTACTAGTCAGCGGAAACATTCAGTACTTC.